The 25 T cell receptor beta chains below come from one sample, sequenced in a study of cytomegalovirus exposure and HLA in healthy donors. With 60 Vbeta and 13 Jbeta primers, the PCR was carried out. TCRdb's table, derived via immunoSEQ multiplex PCR, lists solely in-frame clones and lacks some. The sample carries around 120,000 clones, approximately 70% recorded once. The sequencing input was PBMCs. Receptors were obtained from a woman in her sixties in good health and CMV-seropositive.

The chain has TRBV5-1 and TRBJ1-2, with 9 bases identical to TRBD1. The J segment lost 5 bases and the V segment lost 0 bases, leaving 5 bases of the junction unmatched. Germline-derived CDR1 and CDR2 are SGHRS and YFSETQ. CDR3 length equals 15 residues. CDR3: CASSLVRDRAYGYTF. The CDR3 DNA reads as TGCGCCAGCAGCTTGGTGAGGGACAGGGCTTATGGCTACACCTTC.

The chain joins TRBV7-3 to TRBJ1-1; weak D call: TRBD1 (5 bases). V lost 3 bases and J lost 1, with 15 bases in between. There are 16 residues in the CDR3. Germline CDR1 is SGHTA and CDR2 is FQGTGA. Here the CDR3 reads CASSFRRQLGNTEAFF. DNA of the CDR3: TGTGCCAGCAGCTTCCGTCGACAGCTTGGGAACACTGAAGCTTTCTTT.

The V call is TRBV29-1, the J call TRBJ2-3; 8 nucleotides line up with TRBD1. The trim removed 7 bases at V and 0 bases at J, leaving 3 bases unmatched. Germline CDR1 SQVTM, CDR2 ANQGSEA. This CDR3 is 13 amino acids long. CDR3 in amino acids: CSGDRGSTDTQYF. The DNA for the CDR3 is TGCAGCGGTGACAGGGGTAGCACAGATACGCAGTATTTT.

This clone appeared a few times. The V call is TRBV19, the J call TRBJ2-5; D unresolved. The J call may be faulty, since TRBJ2-7 better matches the DNA end. The CDR3 has 13 amino acids. CDR1 and CDR2 (germline): LNHDA, SQIVND (reference sequence). The CDR3 protein is CASSSQTMGEQYF. DNA of the CDR3: TGTGCCAGTAGTTCCCAGACAATGGGCGAGCAGTACTTC.

V is TRBV18 and J is TRBJ2-5; the D gene is possibly TRBD2 (5 bases). The CDR3 spans 13 residues. Germline assignment: CDR1 KGHSH and CDR2 LQKENI. V lost 3 bases and J lost 10, with 15 bases in between. CDR3 residues: CASSPQEAGVQYF. CDR3 coding DNA: TGTGCCAGCTCACCTCAGGAGGCGGGTGTCCAGTACTTC.

The J gene is TRBJ1-5, the V gene TRBV7-8; TRBD1 might be the D (5 bases). The germline CDR1 and CDR2 sequences are SGHVS and FQNEAQ. Deletions cut 1 base from V and 5 bases from J, with 9 bases between. The CDR3 consists of 14 residues. The CDR3 is CASSLEWGDQPQHF. The CDR3 DNA sequence: TGTGCCAGCAGCTTAGAGTGGGGGGATCAGCCCCAGCATTTT.

This sequence joins TRBV6-5 and TRBJ1-2, with 8 bases fitting TRBD1. CDR1 MNHEY and CDR2 SVGAGI come from the germline V gene. Trimming took 5 bases from V and 6 from J; bases not matched to a gene: 8. This CDR3 contains 14 residues. Here the CDR3 reads CASSKYRGAHGYTF. In DNA form, the CDR3 reads TGTGCCAGCAGTAAATACAGGGGGGCCCATGGCTACACCTTC.

The chain uses TRBV10-1 and TRBJ1-2; 9 bases are shared with TRBD1. The CDR3 spans 14 residues. Losses at the gene ends were 5 bases for V and 10 bases for J; bases not matched to a gene: 11. Germline values: CDR1 WNHNN, CDR2 SYGVQD (reference sequence). The DNA for the CDR3 is TGCGCCAGCAGTTCTCCGGGACAGGGTCAATACTACACCTTC. Protein sequence: CASSSPGQGQYYTF.

In this sample, this clone turned up once. The V and J genes are TRBV14 and TRBJ1-6; 9 bases are a match to TRBD1. Germline values: CDR1 SGHDN, CDR2 FVKESK. There are 15 residues in the CDR3. V dropped 4 bases and J dropped 6; count of bases not matched to a gene: 4. Here the CDR3 DNA reads TGTGCCAGCAGCCCCGGACAGGGGCTTAATTCACCCCTCCACTTT. The encoded protein is CASSPGQGLNSPLHF.

This clone was seen more than once but under ten times. The CDR3 DNA reads as TGTGCCAGCAGTAGAGAGTTTAGCACAGATACGCAGTATTTT. Protein: CASSREFSTDTQYF. The chain carries TRBV6-1 and TRBJ2-3; D is unclear. The germline V gene encodes CDR1 MNHNS and CDR2 SASEGT. The V gene lost 5 bases and the J gene lost 0 bases, with 9 bases spanning the gap. CDR3 length: 14 amino acids.

The chain is built from TRBV5-4 and TRBJ1-3, with D perhaps TRBD1 (6 bases). Trimming took off 3 bases at V and 6 bases at J, with 16 bases between the two ends. This CDR3 has 15 amino acids. Germline V lookup: CDR1 SGHNT, CDR2 YYREEE (reference sequence). The CDR3 DNA reads as TGTGCCAGCAGCTATCAGGGGCAGGGTAAAAACACCATATATTTT. Residues: CASSYQGQGKNTIYF.

This chain joins TRBV27 and TRBJ1-4; the D is unclear. Germline V gives CDR1 MNHEY, CDR2 SMNVEV (reference sequence). Trimming left V 6 bases short and J 5 bases short, with 19 bases between. The CDR3 has 16 amino acids. CDR3 sequence: CASSPRFAASNEKLFF. The CDR3 coding sequence is TGTGCCAGCAGCCCCCGTTTTGCGGCGAGCAATGAAAAACTGTTTTTT.

The chain uses TRBV7-9 and TRBJ1-5; 7 bases are a match to TRBD1. The CDR3 spans 14 residues. J lost 5 bases, V lost 5 bases, and 6 bases had no gene match. Per germline, CDR1 SEHNR and CDR2 FQNEAQ (reference sequence). The CDR3 here is CASSKTGPDQPQHF. In nucleotides, the CDR3 is TGTGCCAGCAGCAAGACAGGGCCTGATCAGCCCCAGCATTTT.

J is TRBJ2-1 and V is TRBV10-3, with 9 bases that match TRBD2. The CDR3 extends over 13 amino acids. Germline values: CDR1 ENHRY, CDR2 SYGVKD. In DNA form, the CDR3 reads TGTACCGCGGGGGGGAGCTCCTACAATGAGCAGTTCTTC. Translated: CTAGGSSYNEQFF.

CDR3 loop: CASSWGLASNEQFF. CDR3 DNA sequence: TGTGCCAGCAGCTGGGGACTAGCAAGTAATGAGCAGTTCTTC. The chain is built from TRBV11-2 and TRBJ2-1, with 9 nucleotides matching TRBD2. The V and J ends lost 4 bases and 7 bases, in that order; junction bases with no gene match: 5. The CDR3 is 14 residues long. Looked up from germline, CDR1 is SGHAT and CDR2 is FQNNGV.

The chain combines TRBV7-9 with TRBJ2-5; a possible D gene is TRBD1 (5 bases). This CDR3 contains 14 residues. The V end lost 3 bases, the J end lost 5 bases, and 13 bases lay between the germline ends. Looked up from germline, CDR1 is SEHNR and CDR2 is FQNEAQ (reference sequence). DNA of the CDR3: TGTGCCAGCAGCTTGCCCGCAGGGCCCGAGACCCAGTACTTC. This codes for CASSLPAGPETQYF.

As DNA, the CDR3 is TGTGCCAGCAGCCAAATGGCAGGCGGGGGCAATCAGCCCCAGCATTTT. It translates to CASSQMAGGGNQPQHF. The V and J genes are TRBV4-2 and TRBJ1-5; D remains ambiguous. CDR3 size: 16 residues. The germline V gene has CDR1 LGHNA and CDR2 YNFKEQ. The V gene lost 2 bases and the J gene lost 2 bases, with 13 bases spanning the gap.

Details on this clone: The sample carries other DNA sequences with the same CDR3. The genes are TRBV9 and TRBJ1-1, with 7 bases lining up with TRBD1. Unmatched junction bases numbered 3, after V lost 4 bases and J lost 3 bases. Germline values: CDR1 SGDLS, CDR2 YYNGEE. The CDR3 spans 13 residues. The CDR3 DNA reads as TGTGCCAGCAGCCCTACAGGGGACACTGAAGCTTTCTTT. It yields the protein CASSPTGDTEAFF.

This chain joins TRBV27 and TRBJ1-1; 7 nucleotides align to TRBD1. V lost 6 bases, J lost 10 bases, and 14 bases stayed unmatched. The CDR3 is made up of 14 amino acids. The germline V gene encodes CDR1 MNHEY and CDR2 SMNVEV (reference sequence). CDR3: CASSSTGALPPAFF. CDR3 sequence (DNA): TGTGCCAGCAGCTCAACAGGGGCTCTCCCCCCAGCTTTCTTT.

The chain carries TRBV29-1 and TRBJ1-1; TRBD1 aligns across 10 bases. Germline CDR1 SQVTM, CDR2 ANQGSEA. The CDR3 has 13 amino acids. V shed 7 bases, J shed 6 bases, and the junction held 8 bases outside the gene matches. The CDR3 reads CSARQGAPSEAFF. DNA of the CDR3: TGCAGCGCCCGACAGGGGGCGCCTTCTGAAGCTTTCTTT.

This clone was observed a single time. The chain joins TRBV18 to TRBJ2-7; TRBD1 matches 11 bases. CDR1 is KGHSH, CDR2 LQKENI, per germline. V trimming: 2 bases; J trimming: 1 base; junction bases outside the gene matches: 4. The CDR3 contains 16 residues. As DNA, the CDR3 is TGTGCCAGCTCACCATATGGACAGGGGGCTTCCTACGAGCAGTACTTC. Encoded protein: CASSPYGQGASYEQYF.

The rearrangement links TRBV28 to TRBJ2-5; D is possibly TRBD1 (6 bases). The CDR3 runs 20 residues. CDR1 is MDHEN and CDR2 is SYDVKM in the germline V gene. V lost 4 bases and J lost 0, with 27 bases in between. CDR3 residues: CASSSLGGRGSPPYQETQYF. CDR3 DNA sequence: TGTGCCAGCAGTTCCCTAGGGGGAAGAGGGTCCCCACCTTACCAAGAGACCCAGTACTTC.

This chain joins TRBV9 and TRBJ1-1, with D maybe TRBD1 (6 bases). Germline V gene lookup returns CDR1 SGDLS and CDR2 YYNGEE. There are 14 residues in the CDR3. With 0 bases removed from V and 3 bases from J, the gap between germline ends came to 9 bases. CDR3: CASSVVNRDTEAFF. The CDR3 region has the DNA TGTGCCAGCAGCGTAGTAAACAGGGACACTGAAGCTTTCTTT.

This chain joins TRBV6-6 and TRBJ2-5; D call uncertain. Per the germline V gene, CDR1 is MNHNY and CDR2 is SVGAGI (reference sequence). V was trimmed by 5 bases and J by 2 bases, leaving 3 bases between them. The CDR3 contains 11 residues. The CDR3 is CASSPQETQYF. In DNA form, the CDR3 reads TGTGCCAGCAGTCCGCAAGAGACCCAGTACTTC.

The J gene is TRBJ2-5, the V gene TRBV27, with D tentatively TRBD1 (6 bases). The last part of the DNA fits TRBJ2-7 better; the J call may be wrong. The germline CDR1 and CDR2 sequences are MNHEY and SMNVEV (reference sequence). The CDR3 has 13 amino acids. The CDR3 sequence: CASRRDIAFEQYF. CDR3 nucleotides: TGTGCCAGCCGACGGGACATCGCGTTCGAGCAGTACTTC.